This T cell receptor beta chain was obtained from a study of beta chain features in type 1 diabetes (dated by TCRdb to the late 2010s). Concerning the study at large: Mean age, gender distribution, total cell number and subset yield were not different between patients and healthy donors. Whereas all 30 or so donors provided naive and central memory subsets, regulatory and stem cell-like memory subsets were isolated from just 8 patients and roughly 8 healthy donors. A total of roughly 98,000,000 sorted cells were examined across all samples, and RNA yield correlated strongly with the number of cells per subset. The study compared TCRB repertoires of sorted circulating CD4+ T cell subsets between recently diagnosed type 1 diabetes patients and matched healthy donors.

V loses 5 bases, J loses 8 bases, and the germline ends lie 20 bases apart. The germline V gene (reference sequence) specifies SEHNR as CDR1 and FQNEAQ as CDR2. From its cysteine to its phenylalanine, the CDR3 spans 15 amino acids. Only the CDR3 DNA is retained, 45 bases long and in frame from the first base. The entire isolated RNA was reverse transcribed using the High Capacity cDNA Reverse Transcription Kit, and thus expressed TCRB transcripts were sequenced. Deep immunoSEQ sequencing was performed on naive, central memory and regulatory T cell samples, with an average of around 3.4 million total reads per sample. After sorted cells were lysed in RLT buffer, RNA was extracted with DNase-treated RNeasy Micro or Mini kits, with the choice depending on cell number. Each cell subset was processed on its own to prevent cross-contamination, while patient and healthy donor samples were processed together. Using the immunoSEQ multiplex PCR, TCRB sequences were amplified from cDNA into 87-bp fragments spanning the CDR3 region. The amplicons were sequenced using the Illumina HiSeq platform. The paper's data handling went like this. PCR bias was corrected computationally using synthetic template baselines, and reads within Hamming distance 2 were collapsed, with unmergeable singletons discarded. Reads were aligned to IMGT to assign V, D and J genes, CDR3 length, and insertions or deletions at six rearrangement sites. Within each subset, clonotype counts were normalized to sorted cell number, and only after that were true diversity and Gini coefficients computed with the tcR R package. The overlap coefficient, calculated on TCRB nucleotide sequences, was used to measure repertoire sharing. In its TCRdb copy, this immuneACCESS table keeps in-frame sequences only and misses some clones. Where compared with another copy, unresolved V genes explain less than half of these, and the others have no known cause. Clone size and V and J calls were adopted from that table, with D and trimming inferred from the DNA. Recorded for this sample are some 190,000 clones; approximately 8.1% of them occurred a single time. The biggest ten clones account for under 0.55% of the sample.

Each donor gave one peripheral blood draw, averaging roughly 0.11 L, which was collected into heparinised tubes. Naive, central memory, regulatory and stem cell-like memory CD4+ T cells were sorted on a BD FACSAria II using a panel including CD45RO, CCR7, CD25, CD127, CD95 and CD27. A purity above 95% was achieved for all sorted populations. PBMCs were isolated immediately by Lymphoprep density gradient centrifugation and stained directly without culture. Samples were stained and sorted in pairs, with one healthy donor and one patient per experiment, so that batch effects were minimized. This clone was observed a handful of times. Its antigen is not yet known. Base qualities are not provided; no much larger clone lies one nucleotide away. Beyond this particular receptor, the publication reports: Only small numbers of individuals were included in the HLA sub-analyses, which left unresolved whether HLA type had any influence on TCRB rearrangement. Naive, central memory and regulatory TCRB repertoires appeared more similar among patients than among healthy donors. At VDJ recombination sites, patients with type 1 diabetes made fewer insertions and deleted more nucleotides, a pattern implying thymic rearrangement abnormalities. Because cDNA was sequenced instead of genomic DNA, highly expressing activated cells could be over-represented, though the groups showed no difference in activation or CD3 levels. Shorter templates might be favored by PCR, yet because patient and control samples were amplified and corrected together, any such skew would affect both groups equally. Type 1 diabetes patients showed a moderate but significant shortening of TCRB CDR3 length in all four CD4+ subsets.

The receptor was derived from a man between 18 and 35 years old with type 1 diabetes. The chain joins TRBV7-9 to TRBJ2-3; a tentative D call is TRBD2 (6 bases match). The source material was central memory CD4+ T cells from blood. The CDR3 reads CASSTPLARLGTQYF. The DNA sequence is as follows: TGTGCCAGCAGCACCCCACTAGCCCGGCTGGGTACGCAGTATTTT.